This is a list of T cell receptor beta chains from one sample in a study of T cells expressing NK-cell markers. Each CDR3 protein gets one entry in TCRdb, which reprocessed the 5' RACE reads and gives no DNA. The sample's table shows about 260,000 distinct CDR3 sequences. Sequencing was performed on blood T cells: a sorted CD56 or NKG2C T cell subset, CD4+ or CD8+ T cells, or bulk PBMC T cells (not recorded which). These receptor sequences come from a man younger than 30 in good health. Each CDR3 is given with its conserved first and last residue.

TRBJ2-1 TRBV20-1 CSASKGADEQFF
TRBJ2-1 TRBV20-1 CSPRGDSLYYNEQFF
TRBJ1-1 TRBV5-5 CASSPRTGGKNTEAFF
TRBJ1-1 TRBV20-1 CSARGWGNTEAFF
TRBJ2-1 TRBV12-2 CASRLALGNEQFF
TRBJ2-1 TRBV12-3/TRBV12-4 CASSPDRGNEQFF
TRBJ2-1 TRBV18 CASSPPGNRGQFF
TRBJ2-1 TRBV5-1 CASSTTGTRTNEQFF
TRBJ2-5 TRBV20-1 CSAHPGLAWETQYF
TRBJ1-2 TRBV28 CASGSFNYGYTF
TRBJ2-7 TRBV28 CASSEGQIYEQYF
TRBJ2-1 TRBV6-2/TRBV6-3 CASSFLAGAVYEQFF
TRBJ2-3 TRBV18 CASSPRRTSGALDRTDTQYF
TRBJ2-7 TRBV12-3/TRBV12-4 CASQRPGPAYEQYF
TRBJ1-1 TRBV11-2 CASSTWTGRNTEAFF
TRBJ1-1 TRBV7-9 CASSEQGVGTEAFF
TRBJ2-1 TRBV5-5 CASSVLSGRAAEQFF
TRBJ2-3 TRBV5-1 CASVAGGPADTQYF
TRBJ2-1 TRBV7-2 CASSFRQGHEQFF
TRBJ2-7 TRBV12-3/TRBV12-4 CASSARFSSYEQYF
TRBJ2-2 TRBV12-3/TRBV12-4 CASSLAGGRSNTGELFF
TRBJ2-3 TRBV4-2 CASSQRTGKHTDTQYF
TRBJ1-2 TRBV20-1 CSASNPGRSNYGYTF
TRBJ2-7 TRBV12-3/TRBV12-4 CASSQTRSEQYF
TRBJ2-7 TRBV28 CASSSSQGDRYF
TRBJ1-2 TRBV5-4 CASSFPDRGYGYTF
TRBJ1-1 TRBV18 CASSPLAQGVNTEAFF
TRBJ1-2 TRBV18 CASSPERQGVYGYTF
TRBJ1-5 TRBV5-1 CASSLAGGADNQPQHF
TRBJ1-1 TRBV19 CASSFNSGGAFF
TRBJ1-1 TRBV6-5 CASRGQANTEAFF
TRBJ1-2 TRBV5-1 CASSLAEAYYGYTF
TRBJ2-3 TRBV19 CASSIVPRLTGTDTQYF
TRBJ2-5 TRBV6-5 CASTSGRRETQYF
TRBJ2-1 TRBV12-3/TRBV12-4 CASSRGPSSYNEQFF
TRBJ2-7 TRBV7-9 CASSPSDRGVREQYF
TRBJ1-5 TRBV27 CASRRNRDSNQPQHF
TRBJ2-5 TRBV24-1 CATSAPVDFQETQYF
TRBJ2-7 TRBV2 CASSEARHIYEQYF
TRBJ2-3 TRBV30 CAWSVGSSGFTDTQYF
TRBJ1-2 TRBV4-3 CASSPLMGRDYTF
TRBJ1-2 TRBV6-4 CASSPTGWNWRYGYTF
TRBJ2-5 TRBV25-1 CASSRNRQETQYF
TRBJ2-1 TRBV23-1 CASSQSKINNPNSYNEQFF
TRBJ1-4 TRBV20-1 CSARDRPEKLFF
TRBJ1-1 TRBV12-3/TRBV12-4 CASSFPIMNTEAFF
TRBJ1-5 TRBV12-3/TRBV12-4 CASSVRQGSNQPQHF
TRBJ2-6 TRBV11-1 CASSLRGTEGSGANVLTF
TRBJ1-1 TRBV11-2 CASSGYRGGVMNTEAFF
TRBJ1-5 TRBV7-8 CASSPWEGEVQPQHF
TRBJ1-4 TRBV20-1 CSARDAAGKEKLFF
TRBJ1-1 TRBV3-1 CASSQRGQNTEAFF
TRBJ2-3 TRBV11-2 CASSLNGYETDTQYF
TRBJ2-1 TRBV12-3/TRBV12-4 CASSLGDRDYNEQFF
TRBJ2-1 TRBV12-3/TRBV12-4 CASGQVIYNEQFF